The TCR beta chain under discussion was sequenced for a study of blood T cell repertoires in COVID-19. On the study more broadly: T cells, B-cell-depleted T cells, or PBMCs provided the cDNA or gDNA that served as material.

V gave up 2 bases and J gave up 2 bases, with 11 bases separating them. The germline CDR1 and CDR2 sequences are LNHDA and SQIVND (reference sequence). This CDR3 contains 15 residues. Method: immunoSEQ multiplex PCR; TCRdb's copy keeps in-frame clones and lacks some. The sample holds 450,000 to 500,000 clones, about 88% seen once. Enrollees, about 18 to 95 years old, lived in 24 US areas. Allocation to cohorts depended on clinical history reported by the participants. Resolution of symptoms, clearance, or two negative PCRs was present in recovered Cohort 3 donors. The rearrangement joins TRBV19 to TRBJ2-3, with a tentative D call TRBD1 (5 bases). Sequences were obtained from PBMCs or T cells enriched from blood (not recorded which). This TCR derives from a woman aged 55-70 years who had recovered from COVID-19. The CDR3 reads CASSIIGAATDTQYF. CDR3 DNA: TGTGCCAGTAGTATAATAGGGGCAGCCACAGATACGCAGTATTTT.